Below, one TCR beta chain is given with its context. The table lists this clone with a few counts. Its antigen is currently not known. Base qualities are not provided; no much larger clone lies one nucleotide away. The trim is 3 bases for V and 2 bases for J, with a gap of 11 bases between the germline ends. The CDR3 goes from the cysteine to the phenylalanine over 14 residues. Only the CDR3 part of the read is kept: 42 bases, read in frame from the first base. From a lookup of the germline V gene (reference sequence), CDR1 and CDR2 are SGHNT and YYREEE. In total, about 650 healthy bone marrow donors made up the cohort. All cohort members were sampled while nominally healthy, although unrecorded immune exposures were likely present. The donor tested CMV seropositive and was one of the 289 seropositive cohort members. Each donor provided a peripheral blood sample, and peripheral blood mononuclear cells were used for TCR beta sequencing. The Qiagen DNeasy Blood Extraction Kit was used to extract genomic DNA from the blood cell samples.

The protocol used for the library was the immunoSEQ multiplex PCR assay. For the multiplex PCR, a mixture combining 60 forward primers for TCR Vbeta segments and 13 reverse primers for TCR Jbeta segments was used. The CDR3 region of rearranged TCR beta genes was amplified from genomic DNA with a multiplex PCR assay. The Illumina HiSeq System was used to sequence the amplified TCR beta libraries as 87-base-pair reads. In the authors' own workflow: A later analysis tallied 75 million to 95 million unique TCR beta chains across the 700 or so repertoires, and roughly 11 million of those chains were shared by two or more donors. A nearest-neighbor algorithm error-corrected the raw reads and collapsed the reads into unique sequences, merging closely related sequences to remove PCR and sequencing errors. Alignment of CDR3 sequences to IMGT reference sequences was used to assign V, D and J gene segments. For a sequence to be retained, a match of at least six nucleotides to both a V gene segment and a J gene segment was required. A rearrangement counted as productive if the CDR3 had no stop codons and remained in frame with V and J, and every other rearrangement counted as non-productive. CDR3 was defined according to IMGT convention as the region running from the second conserved V-encoded cysteine to the conserved J-encoded phenylalanine. Sequences without an unambiguous match to a single V gene segment were excluded from the earlier analysis of about 640 of the donors. In an earlier analysis of 587 of the donors, V segments were called functional above 56.7% productive rearrangements and were called segregating when the between-donor standard deviation exceeded 5%. A statistical classification framework was developed to diagnose cytomegalovirus status using the catalog of TCR beta chain sequences. In a later analysis, TCR nucleotide sequences were compared against IMGT/GENE-DB human TR gene sequences so that V and J genes could be assigned. A later analysis assigned CDR3 sequences and most-parsimonious VDJ recombination scenarios with the TCRdist pipeline. A later analysis defined each TCR beta chain by its CDR3 amino acid sequence plus V-gene family, and excluded reads lacking a unique V-gene family. In a later analysis, a few hundred highly shared, low-generation-probability nucleotide sequences were removed to address suspected cross-contamination and a sequencing artifact. In a later analysis, a clonal expansion index for each public chain was calculated from normalized within-repertoire ranks of inferred template counts. A later analysis computed generation probabilities with a VDJ recombination model fitted to out-of-frame rearrangements, and checked the results against IGoR. A later analysis scored TCR-TCR, TCR-HLA and TCR-CMV co-occurrence with hypergeometric tests, applying a repertoire-size bias correction to TCR pairs. False discovery rates were estimated in a later analysis by permuting HLA or CMV assignments 20 times. In a later analysis, co-occurring TCRs were grouped using DBSCAN, with TCRdist sequence similarity added in when clustering inside HLA-allele-positive subsets. Repertoires with fewer than 30,000 or more than 120,000 public chains were left out of co-occurrence clustering, as were five repertoires with anomalous nucleotide sharing. This is the immuneACCESS table as TCRdb keeps it, with only in-frame sequences that have V and J called. A part of the clones is gone; compared with another copy, unresolved V genes explain less than half, and the rest is unexplained. That table supplies the V and J calls and clone size; D and trimming were determined from the DNA. Here the sample has 130,000 or so clones; around two thirds occur a single time. The ten largest clones represent under 9% of the sample.

This specimen belongs to a study of cytomegalovirus exposure and HLA in healthy donors (TCRdb year 2017). Turning to the overall study: An earlier analysis of roughly 610 of the donors reported about 280 Gb of sequence data and 117 million unique TCR beta sequences obtained from about 179 million T cells. An early release covering roughly 600 HLA-typed donors comprised approximately 290 gigabases of sequencing data and 65 million to 100 million unique TCR sequences. Of the roughly 410 genotyped donors, 75% to 85% were placed in the genetic ancestry cluster associated with self-reported Caucasian donors. The study was designed to test whether signatures of past pathogen exposure could be identified by cataloging public T cell receptors. Using immunosequencing, the study profiled T cell repertoires from about 650 subjects and related those repertoires to cytomegalovirus serostatus. Along with the roughly 700-subject first cohort, a separate validation cohort of over a hundred different subjects was used. To predict cytomegalovirus infection status, the study combined high-throughput TCR immunosequencing, statistical association of individual TCRs with disease status, and machine learning. In a later analysis, previously published TCR beta repertoires from 500 to 750 donors were re-analyzed and high-resolution HLA genotyping was added so that TCR occurrence patterns could be studied. Rather than using new phenotypic data, the later analysis identified candidate immune exposures from TCR beta sequences and from how often those sequences occurred across donors. An earlier analysis of roughly 580 of the donors used high-throughput TCR beta sequencing to judge whether each TCR beta V gene segment behaved as functional or pseudogenic. Alongside the repertoire data, information on donor age, sex, ethnicity and CMV serostatus was compiled. A later genetic analysis took genome-wide SNP genotypes for about 65% of the roughly 670 donors and used that subset as a discovery cohort. Every discovery cohort repertoire had been produced on one sequencing platform. HLA typing covered class I and class II loci at four-digit resolution. The number of typed donors differed by locus: about 620-640 for A, B, C, DRB1 and DQB1; about 520 for DQA1; approximately 610 for DPA1; and roughly 470 for DPB1. Four to six DR-DQ haplotypes were handled as single units for association and clustering, since linkage in the cohort was strong. On average, around 240,000 unique TCR beta nucleotide sequences were sequenced per donor among 398 genotyped donors of the cohort, with about 17% of those sequences being non-productive. Results the study describes overall, beyond this receptor: HLA typing was unavailable for some donors at each locus, so association tests used only the typed subset. Compared with equally common non-associated chains, HLA-associated TCR beta chains in a later analysis were more clonally expanded and had lower generation probabilities. CMV serostatus was the only immune exposure information available for the cohort. Across donors, most TCR sequences were observed very rarely, whereas some public TCRs were present in many individuals. Strong co-occurrence of HLA alleles, especially DR and DQ, made assigning TCR associations to individual alleles difficult. Only TCR beta chains were sequenced in this cohort, and the absence of alpha or paired-chain data limited detectable features. Specific HLA alleles were associated with 15,000 to 20,000 TCR beta sequences at a false discovery rate of 0.05 in a later analysis. A cluster of highly shared sequence variants was judged likely to be a technical artifact of the sequencing pipeline. Linkage disequilibrium might explain the correlated functional status among segregating V segments, but an unknown experimental factor could not be excluded. Because counts were too low, roughly 18 rarely observed V segments, including chromosome 9 orphons, were left out of the earlier analysis of 500 to 650 of the donors. In vitro tests confirmed that a few of the cytomegalovirus-associated TCR beta chains recognize cytomegalovirus antigens. Broadly in line with IMGT annotations, most TCR beta V segments showed up in productive rearrangements about 90% or about 30% of the time in an earlier analysis of 450 to 750 of the donors. In a later analysis, most CMV-associated TCR beta chains were found to appear HLA-restricted, with HLA associations seemingly driven largely by CMV exposure. In both the original and validation cohorts, the classifier was reported to diagnose cytomegalovirus status with high specificity and sensitivity. Because the 87-base-pair reads could not distinguish some IMGT-functional V segments, including TRBV6-2 and TRBV6-3, those segments were excluded. V-gene and J-gene trimming of TCR beta chains was associated with a missense DCLRE1C variant in a later genetic analysis, and the association was replicated in an independent cohort. In the study, 150 to 200 TCR beta chains were listed as associated with cytomegalovirus. It was suggested by the authors that the approach could potentially be generalized to other disease states and immunological phenotypes. Compared with the approximately 710-donor mean, donors in an Asian-associated ancestry cluster had fewer N-insertions in productive TCRs, according to a later genetic analysis. Several of the top co-occurrence clusters appeared to be linked to parvovirus B19, influenza, CMV and Epstein-Barr virus, according to a later analysis. Presence/absence analyses assumed roughly uniform sequencing depth across donors, an assumption that may not hold. A further reported finding was that TCR beta sequences accurately predicted the HLA-A and HLA-B alleles for most subjects in the first cohort. According to a later analysis, TCR association rates differed among HLA loci, with DRB1 alleles showing the most associated TCRs and HLA-C alleles showing the fewest.

The V and J segments used are TRBV5-4 and TRBJ2-5; TRBD2 might be the D gene, on 6 matching bases. The source of this sequence is a woman in her 40s in good health and CMV-seropositive. The sequenced sample was PBMCs. Here the CDR3 is given as CASSWGLEQETQYF. The DNA sequence is TGTGCCAGCAGCTGGGGACTGGAACAAGAGACCCAGTACTTC.